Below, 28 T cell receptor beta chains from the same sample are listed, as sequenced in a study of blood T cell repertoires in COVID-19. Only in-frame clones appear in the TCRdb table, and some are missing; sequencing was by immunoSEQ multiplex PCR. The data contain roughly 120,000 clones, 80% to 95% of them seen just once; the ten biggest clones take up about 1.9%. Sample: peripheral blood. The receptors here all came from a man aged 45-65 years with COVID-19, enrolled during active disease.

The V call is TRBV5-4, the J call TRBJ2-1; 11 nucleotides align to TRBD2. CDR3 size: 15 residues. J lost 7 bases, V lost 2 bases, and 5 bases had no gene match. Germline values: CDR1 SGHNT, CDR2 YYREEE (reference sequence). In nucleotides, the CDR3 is TGTGCCAGCAGCTTCATAGCGGGAGGGGGGAATGAGCAGTTCTTC. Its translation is CASSFIAGGGNEQFF.

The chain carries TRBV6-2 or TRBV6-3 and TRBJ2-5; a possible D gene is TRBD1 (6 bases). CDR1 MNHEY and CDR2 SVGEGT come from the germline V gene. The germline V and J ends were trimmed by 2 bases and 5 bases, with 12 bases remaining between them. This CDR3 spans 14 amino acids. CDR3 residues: CASSYEGERETQYF. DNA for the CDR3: TGTGCCAGCAGTTACGAGGGGGAAAGGGAGACCCAGTACTTC.

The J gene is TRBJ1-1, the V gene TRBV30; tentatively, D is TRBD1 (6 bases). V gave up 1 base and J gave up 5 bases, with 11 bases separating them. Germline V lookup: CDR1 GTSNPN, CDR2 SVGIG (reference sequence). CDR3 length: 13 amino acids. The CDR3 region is CAWSGQAETEAFF. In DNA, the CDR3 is TGTGCCTGGAGTGGACAGGCGGAGACTGAAGCTTTCTTT.

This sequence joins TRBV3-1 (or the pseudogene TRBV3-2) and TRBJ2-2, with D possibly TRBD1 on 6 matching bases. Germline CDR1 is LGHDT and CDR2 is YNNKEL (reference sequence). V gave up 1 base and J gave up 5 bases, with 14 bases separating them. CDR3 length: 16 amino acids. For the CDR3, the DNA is TGTGCCAGCAGCCAAGGTATAGGGGGAAGGACCGGGGAGCTGTTTTTT. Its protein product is CASSQGIGGRTGELFF.

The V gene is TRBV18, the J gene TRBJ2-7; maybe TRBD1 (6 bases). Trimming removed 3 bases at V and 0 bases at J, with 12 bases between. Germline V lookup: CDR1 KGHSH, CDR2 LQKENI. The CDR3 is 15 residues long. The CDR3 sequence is CASSPERGSSYEQYV. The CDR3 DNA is TGTGCCAGCTCACCGGAGAGGGGGAGCTCCTACGAGCAGTACGTC.

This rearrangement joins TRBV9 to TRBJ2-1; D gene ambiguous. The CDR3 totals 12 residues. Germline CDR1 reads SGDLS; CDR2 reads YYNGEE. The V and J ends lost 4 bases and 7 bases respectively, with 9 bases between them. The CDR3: CASSPGKNEQFF. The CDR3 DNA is TGTGCCAGCAGCCCAGGCAAAAATGAGCAGTTCTTC.

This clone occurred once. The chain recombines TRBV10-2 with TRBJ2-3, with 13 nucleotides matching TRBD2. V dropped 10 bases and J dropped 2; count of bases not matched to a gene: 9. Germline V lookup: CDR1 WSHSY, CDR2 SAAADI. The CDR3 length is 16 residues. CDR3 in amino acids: CATERGLAGITDTQYF. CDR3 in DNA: TGCGCCACTGAGAGGGGACTAGCGGGGATCACAGATACGCAGTATTTT.

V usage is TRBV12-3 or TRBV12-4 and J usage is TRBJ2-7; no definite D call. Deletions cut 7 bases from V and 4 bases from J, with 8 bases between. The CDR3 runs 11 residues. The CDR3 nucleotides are TGTGCCAGCATTCTGTCTTACGAGCAGTACTTC. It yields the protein CASILSYEQYF.

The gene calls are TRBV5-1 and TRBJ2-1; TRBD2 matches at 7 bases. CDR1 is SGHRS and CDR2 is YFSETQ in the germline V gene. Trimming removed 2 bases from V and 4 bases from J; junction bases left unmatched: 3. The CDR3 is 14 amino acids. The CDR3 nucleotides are TGCGCCAGCAGCTTATCTAGCGGTTACAATGAGCAGTTCTTC. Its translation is CASSLSSGYNEQFF. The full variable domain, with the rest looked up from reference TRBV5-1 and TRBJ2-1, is KAGVTQTPRYLIKTRGQQVTLSCSPISGHRSVSWYQQTPGQGLQFLFEYFSETQRNKGNFPGRFSGRQFSNSRSEMNVSTLELGDSALYLCASSLSSGYNEQFFGPGTRLTVL.

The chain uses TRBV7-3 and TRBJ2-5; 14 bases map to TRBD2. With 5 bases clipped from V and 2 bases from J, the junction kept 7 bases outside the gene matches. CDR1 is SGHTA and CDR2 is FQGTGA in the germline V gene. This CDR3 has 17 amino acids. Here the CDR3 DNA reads TGTGCCAGCAGCCTCGGGACTAGCGGGAGTGGGCAAGAGACCCAGTACTTC. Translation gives CASSLGTSGSGQETQYF.

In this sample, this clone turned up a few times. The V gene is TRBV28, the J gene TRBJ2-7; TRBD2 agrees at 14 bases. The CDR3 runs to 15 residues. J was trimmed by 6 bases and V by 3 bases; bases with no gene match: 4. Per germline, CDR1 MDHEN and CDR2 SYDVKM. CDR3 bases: TGTGCCAGCAGTTTTCCGGGACTAGCGGGAGTCGAGCAGTACTTC. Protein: CASSFPGLAGVEQYF.

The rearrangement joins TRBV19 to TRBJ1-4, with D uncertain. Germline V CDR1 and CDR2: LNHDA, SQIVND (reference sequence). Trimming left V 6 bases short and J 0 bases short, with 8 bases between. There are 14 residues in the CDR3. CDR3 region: CASSRVATNEKLFF. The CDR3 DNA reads TGTGCCAGTAGCCGGGTTGCAACTAATGAAAAACTGTTTTTT.

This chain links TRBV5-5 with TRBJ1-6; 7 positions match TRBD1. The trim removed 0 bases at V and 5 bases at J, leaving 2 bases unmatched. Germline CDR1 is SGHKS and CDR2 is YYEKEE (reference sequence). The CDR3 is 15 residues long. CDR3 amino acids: CASSLGTGDNSPLHF. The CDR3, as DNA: TGTGCCAGCAGCTTGGGGACAGGAGATAATTCACCCCTCCACTTT.

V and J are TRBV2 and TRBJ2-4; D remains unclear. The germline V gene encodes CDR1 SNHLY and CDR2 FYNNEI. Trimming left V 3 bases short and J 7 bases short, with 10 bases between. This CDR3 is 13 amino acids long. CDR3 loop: CASSDSLQNIQYF. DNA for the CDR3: TGTGCCAGCAGTGACAGTTTACAGAACATTCAGTACTTC.

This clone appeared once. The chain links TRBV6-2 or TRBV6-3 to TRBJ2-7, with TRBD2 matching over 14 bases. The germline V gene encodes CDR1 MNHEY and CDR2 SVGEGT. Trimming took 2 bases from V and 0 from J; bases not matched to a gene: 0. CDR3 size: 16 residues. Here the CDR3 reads CASSYGLAGGSYEQYV. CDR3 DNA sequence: TGTGCCAGCAGTTACGGACTAGCGGGGGGCTCCTACGAGCAGTACGTC.

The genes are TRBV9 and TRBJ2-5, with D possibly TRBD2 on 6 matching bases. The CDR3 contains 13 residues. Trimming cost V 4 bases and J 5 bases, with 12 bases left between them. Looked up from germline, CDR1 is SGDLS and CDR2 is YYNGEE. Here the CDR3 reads CASSPSGGETQYF. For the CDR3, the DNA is TGTGCCAGCAGCCCGTCTGGGGGGGAGACCCAGTACTTC.

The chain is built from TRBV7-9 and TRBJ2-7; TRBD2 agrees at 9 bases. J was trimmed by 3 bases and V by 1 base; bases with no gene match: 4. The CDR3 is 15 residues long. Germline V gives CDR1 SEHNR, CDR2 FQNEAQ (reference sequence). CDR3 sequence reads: CASSLERGDFYEQYF. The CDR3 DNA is TGTGCCAGCAGCTTAGAGCGGGGGGATTTCTACGAGCAGTACTTC.

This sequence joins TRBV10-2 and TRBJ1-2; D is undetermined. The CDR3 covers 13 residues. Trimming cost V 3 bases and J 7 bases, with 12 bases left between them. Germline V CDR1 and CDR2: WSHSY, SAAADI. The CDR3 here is CASSESSRGGYTF. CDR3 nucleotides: TGCGCCAGCAGTGAATCGAGCCGGGGTGGCTACACCTTC.

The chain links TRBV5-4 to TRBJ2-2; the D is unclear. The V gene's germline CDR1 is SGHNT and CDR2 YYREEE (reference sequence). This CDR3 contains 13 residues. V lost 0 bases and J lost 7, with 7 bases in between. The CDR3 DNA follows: TGTGCCAGCAGCTTGGAAGCTTTCGGGGAGCTGTTTTTT. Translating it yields CASSLEAFGELFF.

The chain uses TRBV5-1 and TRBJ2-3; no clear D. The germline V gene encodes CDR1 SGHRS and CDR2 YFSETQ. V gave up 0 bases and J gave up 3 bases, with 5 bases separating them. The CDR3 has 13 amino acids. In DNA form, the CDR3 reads TGCGCCAGCAGCTTGGCGGGTACAGATACGCAGTATTTT. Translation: CASSLAGTDTQYF.

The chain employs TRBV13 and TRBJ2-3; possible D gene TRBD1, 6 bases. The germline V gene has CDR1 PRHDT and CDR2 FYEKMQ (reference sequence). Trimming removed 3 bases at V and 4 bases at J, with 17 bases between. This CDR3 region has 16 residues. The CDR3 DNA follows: TGTGCCAGCAGCTTCAACCGACAGGCCGGCGCAGATACGCAGTATTTT. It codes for CASSFNRQAGADTQYF.

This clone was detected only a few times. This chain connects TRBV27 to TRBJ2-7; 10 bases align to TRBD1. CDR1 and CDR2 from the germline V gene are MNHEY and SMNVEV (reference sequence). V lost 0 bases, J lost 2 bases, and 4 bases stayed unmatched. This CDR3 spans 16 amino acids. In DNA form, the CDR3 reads TGTGCCAGCAGTTTATCGATTGGGACAGGGGCCTACGAGCAGTACTTC. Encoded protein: CASSLSIGTGAYEQYF.

The CDR3 loop reads CASSSGQGKLFF. The CDR3 DNA reads as TGTGCCAGCAGTTCCGGACAGGGAAAACTGTTTTTT. The chain links TRBV6-5 to TRBJ1-4; 8 bases align to TRBD1. CDR3 length: 12 amino acids. V lost 4 bases to trimming and J lost 10 bases; unmatched junction nucleotides: 2. Per germline, CDR1 MNHEY and CDR2 SVGAGI.

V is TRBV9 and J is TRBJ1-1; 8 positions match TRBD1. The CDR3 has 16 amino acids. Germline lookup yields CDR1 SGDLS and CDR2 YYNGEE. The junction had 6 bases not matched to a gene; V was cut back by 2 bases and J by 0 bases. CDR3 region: CASSVTGDSMNTEAFF. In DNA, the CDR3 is TGTGCCAGCAGCGTGACAGGGGACAGTATGAACACTGAAGCTTTCTTT.

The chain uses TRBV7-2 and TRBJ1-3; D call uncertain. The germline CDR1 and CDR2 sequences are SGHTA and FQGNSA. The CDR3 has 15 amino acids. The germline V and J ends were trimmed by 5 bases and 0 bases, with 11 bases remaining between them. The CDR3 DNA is TGTGCCAGCAGCCCTAGCCTGGACTCTGGAAACACCATATATTTT. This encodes CASSPSLDSGNTIYF. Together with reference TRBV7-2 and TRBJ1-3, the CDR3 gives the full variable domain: GAGVSQSPSNKVTEKGKDVELRCDPISGHTALYWYRQSLGQGLEFLIYFQGNSAPDKSGLPSDRFSAERTGGSVSTLTIQRTQQEDSAVYLCASSPSLDSGNTIYFGEGSWLTVV.

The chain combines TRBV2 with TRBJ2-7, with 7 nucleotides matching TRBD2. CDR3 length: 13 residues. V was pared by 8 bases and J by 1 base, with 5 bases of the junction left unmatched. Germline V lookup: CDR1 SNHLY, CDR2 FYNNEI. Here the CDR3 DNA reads TGTGCCAGCTCGACGCGGGGGTCCTACGAGCAGTACGTC. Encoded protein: CASSTRGSYEQYV.

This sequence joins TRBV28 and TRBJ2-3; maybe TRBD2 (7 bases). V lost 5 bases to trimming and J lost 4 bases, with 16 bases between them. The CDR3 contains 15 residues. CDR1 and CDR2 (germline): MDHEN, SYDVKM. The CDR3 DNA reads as TGTGCCAGCAGTCCGGGGGGTCACAGGGCAGATACGCAGTATTTT. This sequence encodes CASSPGGHRADTQYF.

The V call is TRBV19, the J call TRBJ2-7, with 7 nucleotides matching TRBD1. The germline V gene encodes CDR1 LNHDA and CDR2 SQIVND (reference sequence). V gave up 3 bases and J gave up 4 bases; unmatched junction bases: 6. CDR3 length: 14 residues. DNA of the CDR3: TGTGCCAGTAGTATCGCAACAGGGGCGTACGAGCAGTACTTC. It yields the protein CASSIATGAYEQYF.